The sequence of this T cell receptor (beta chain) was determined in a study of memory CD4+ T cells and cytomegalovirus serostatus. As for the study in general: Healthy Belgian adult donors included under ten CMV-positive and 24 CMV-negative people.

In the case of this clone: Its specificity is not known.

Germline CDR1 reads SGHRS; CDR2 reads YFSETQ. After removal of 5 bases from V and 5 bases from J, the junction contained 9 bases not matched to a gene. The CDR3 sequence is 14 residues long. This table comes from immunoSEQ multiplex PCR, and its TCRdb copy is limited to in-frame clones, with some not included. The repertoire holds 30,000 to 40,000 clones, with about 75% as singletons. Findings of the study overall: CMV serostatus prediction reached median AUC approximately 0.96, or 0.89 with US-trained model.

Single viable CD3+CD4+CD8-CD45RO+ cells were sorted as the memory CD4+ T cells. Sequenced material: memory CD4+ T cells from blood. The chain combines TRBV5-1 with TRBJ2-7, with 8 bases identical to TRBD1. The clonotype comes from an adult in good health and CMV-seronegative. Some clones in this sample may be carry-over from other donors' samples. CDR3 DNA sequence: TGCGCCAGCAGGTCCGTGACAGGGGAGGACGAGCAGTACTTC. It codes for CASRSVTGEDEQYF.